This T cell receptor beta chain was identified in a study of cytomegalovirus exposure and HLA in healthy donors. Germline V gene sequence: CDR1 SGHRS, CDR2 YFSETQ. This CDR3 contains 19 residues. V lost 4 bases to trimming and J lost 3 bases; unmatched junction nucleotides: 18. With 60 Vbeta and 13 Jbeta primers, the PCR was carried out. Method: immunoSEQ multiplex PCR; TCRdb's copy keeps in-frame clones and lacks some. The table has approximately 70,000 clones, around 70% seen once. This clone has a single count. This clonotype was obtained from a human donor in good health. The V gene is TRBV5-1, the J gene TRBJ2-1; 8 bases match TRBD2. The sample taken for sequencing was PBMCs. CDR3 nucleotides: TGCGCCAGCAGCCCGGGGGGGGGAGGATTGACTCTTAACTACAATGAGCAGTTCTTC. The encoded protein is CASSPGGGGLTLNYNEQFF.